The clone carrying this T cell receptor beta chain came up many times. Each CDR3 protein is one row after TCRdb ran MiXCR on the 5' RACE reads. The sample contains about 69,000 distinct CDR3 sequences, approximately 5% of which appear only once. The CDR3 extends over 13 amino acids. Trimming pared 5 bases from V and 0 bases from J, leaving 7 bases between. Germline assignment: CDR1 SEHNR and CDR2 FQNEAQ (reference sequence). These data belong to a study of T cells after yellow fever vaccination. The sample was CD4+ T cells sorted from PBMCs, taken more than 13 days after the first yellow fever vaccination. This sequence was found in a man younger than 35 who received the YFV17D yellow fever vaccine. The V call is TRBV7-9, the J call TRBJ1-1, with no clear D. Here the CDR3 DNA reads TGTGCCAGCAGCCGGCCTTTGAACACTGAAGCTTTCTTT. It codes for CASSRPLNTEAFF. The complete variable domain, with remaining parts taken from reference TRBV7-9 and TRBJ1-1, reads DTGVSQNPRHKITKRGQNVTFRCDPISEHNRLYWYRQTLGQGPEFLTYFQNEAQLEKSRLLSDRFSAERPKGSFSTLEIQRTEQGDSAMYLCASSRPLNTEAFFGQGTRLTVV.